The 17 T cell receptor beta chains below all came from one sample that was sequenced in a study of blood T cell repertoires in COVID-19. Here immunoSEQ multiplex PCR was the method, and the copy in TCRdb shows in-frame clones only, minus some. The data show roughly 300,000 clones, with more than 75% seen just once and less than 1.6% held by the top ten. Input material: peripheral blood. These receptors were taken from a woman aged 40 to 49 who had recovered from COVID-19.

This chain uses TRBV7-2 with TRBJ2-5; perhaps TRBD1 as D (6 bases). This CDR3 has 13 residues. Between the trimmed V and J ends, which lost 8 bases and 7 bases, there was a span of 17 bases. Per germline, CDR1 SGHTA and CDR2 FQGNSA. The CDR3 sequence is CASSPRSRGTQYF. The CDR3 DNA reads TGTGCCAGCTCGCCCCGTTCCAGGGGGACCCAGTACTTC. The full variable domain, rest sourced from reference TRBV7-2 and TRBJ2-5, is GAGVSQSPSNKVTEKGKDVELRCDPISGHTALYWYRQSLGQGLEFLIYFQGNSAPDKSGLPSDRFSAERTGGSVSTLTIQRTQQEDSAVYLCASSPRSRGTQYFGPGTRLLVL.

The chain joins TRBV5-1 to TRBJ1-1; the match to TRBD1 covers 7 bases. The V segment lost 0 bases and the J segment 6 bases; nucleotides outside the gene matches: 8. This CDR3 has 15 amino acids. In germline, CDR1 is SGHRS, CDR2 YFSETQ. CDR3 sequence (DNA): TGCGCCAGCAGCTTGGGGTACCTAGGGACAGCTGAAGCTTTCTTT. This gives the protein CASSLGYLGTAEAFF.

The chain uses TRBV11-1 and TRBJ2-5, with 14 bases matching TRBD2. CDR1 is SGHAT, CDR2 FQDESV, per germline (reference sequence). The length of the CDR3 is 16 residues. Trimming cost V 5 bases and J 4 bases; bases outside gene matches: 6. The CDR3: CASSASGTSGRETQYF. Written as DNA, the CDR3 is TGTGCCAGCAGCGCTTCCGGGACTAGCGGGAGAGAGACCCAGTACTTC.

The chain carries TRBV7-2 and TRBJ2-1, with a weak D call TRBD1 (6 bases). The V end lost 5 bases, the J end lost 2 bases, and 13 bases lay between the germline ends. The CDR3 totals 15 residues. Germline V gives CDR1 SGHTA, CDR2 FQGNSA. As DNA, the CDR3 is TGTGCCAGCAGCCCGAGGGGGTCGCCCTACAATGAGCAGTTCTTC. Protein sequence: CASSPRGSPYNEQFF. The full variable domain, rest sourced from reference TRBV7-2 and TRBJ2-1, is GAGVSQSPSNKVTEKGKDVELRCDPISGHTALYWYRQSLGQGLEFLIYFQGNSAPDKSGLPSDRFSAERTGGSVSTLTIQRTQQEDSAVYLCASSPRGSPYNEQFFGPGTRLTVL.

The rearrangement joins TRBV6-1 to TRBJ2-7; D is uncertain. CDR1 and CDR2 from the germline V gene are MNHNS and SASEGT. The CDR3 contains 13 residues. Between the trimmed V and J ends, which lost 2 bases and 3 bases, there was a span of 8 bases. CDR3 sequence reads: CASSESLYYEQYF. The CDR3, as DNA: TGTGCCAGCAGTGAATCTCTCTACTACGAGCAGTACTTC.

V is TRBV7-2 and J is TRBJ1-6; D may be TRBD1 (6 bases). Trimming took 6 bases from V and 8 from J, leaving 17 bases between them. The germline gives CDR1 SGHTA, CDR2 FQGNSA. The CDR3 extends over 15 amino acids. The CDR3 loop reads CASSRGGVGDSPLHF. CDR3 sequence (DNA): TGTGCCAGCAGTAGAGGGGGGGTAGGAGATTCACCCCTCCACTTT.

This clone was observed a single time. The chain links TRBV7-2 to TRBJ2-7, with 8 bases that match TRBD2. CDR3 length: 15 amino acids. From germline, CDR1 is SGHTA and CDR2 FQGNSA. J gave up 1 base and V 5 bases, and 7 bases lay outside the gene matches. This CDR3 is CASSPGLGISYEQYF. DNA of the CDR3: TGTGCCAGCAGCCCGGGACTAGGGATTTCCTACGAGCAGTACTTC.

The chain links TRBV5-6 to TRBJ2-7; D remains ambiguous. The CDR3 sequence is 14 residues long. Germline CDR1 is SGHDT and CDR2 is YYEEEE. V lost 0 bases and J lost 0, with 7 bases in between. The CDR3 reads CASSLGSISYEQYF. The CDR3 DNA sequence: TGTGCCAGCAGCTTGGGATCTATCTCCTACGAGCAGTACTTC.

V is TRBV19 and J is TRBJ1-2, with D possibly being TRBD1 (5 bases). Deletions cut 1 base from V and 7 bases from J, with 13 bases between. The germline CDR1 and CDR2 sequences are LNHDA and SQIVND (reference sequence). This CDR3 is built from 14 residues. The DNA of the CDR3 is TGTGCCAGTAGTATAGGGACAACCTATGGTGGCTACACCTTC. Translating gives CASSIGTTYGGYTF. Together with reference TRBV19 and TRBJ1-2, the CDR3 gives the full variable domain: DGGITQSPKYLFRKEGQNVTLSCEQNLNHDAMYWYRQDPGQGLRLIYYSQIVNDFQKGDIAEGYSVSREKKESFPLTVTSAQKNPTAFYLCASSIGTTYGGYTFGSGTRLTVV.

Only one count was recorded for this clone. The genes are TRBV13 and TRBJ2-7; 9 bases fit TRBD1. The CDR3 is 16 residues long. Germline V gene data show CDR1 as PRHDT and CDR2 as FYEKMQ (reference sequence). With V trimmed by 5 bases and J by 4 bases, 12 bases remained unmatched. The CDR3 is CASSRTPGQGAYEQYF. As DNA, the CDR3 is TGTGCCAGCAGCCGGACACCGGGACAGGGCGCTTACGAGCAGTACTTC.

This chain connects TRBV27 to TRBJ1-6, with 9 bases that match TRBD1. J lost 6 bases, V lost 5 bases, and 8 bases had no gene match. The CDR3 is made up of 16 amino acids. CDR1 is MNHEY and CDR2 is SMNVEV in the germline V gene (reference sequence). The CDR3 spells CASSKDRGLGNSPLHF. The CDR3, as DNA: TGTGCCAGCAGTAAGGACAGGGGTTTAGGTAATTCACCCCTCCACTTT.

The rearrangement uses TRBV9 and TRBJ2-5; 14 bases match TRBD2. CDR1 is SGDLS and CDR2 is YYNGEE in the germline V gene. This CDR3 comprises 17 residues. Losses at the gene ends were 2 bases for V and 6 bases for J; bases not matched to a gene: 9. The CDR3 bases are TGTGCCAGCAGCGTCGGACTAGCGGGGGGCCGGGGACAGACCCAGTACTTC. Translation gives CASSVGLAGGRGQTQYF.

The CDR3 sequence is CAWGVVDTQYF. In nucleotides, the CDR3 is TGTGCCTGGGGAGTCGTTGATACGCAGTATTTT. This chain connects TRBV30 to TRBJ2-3; D gene ambiguous. V was shortened by 5 bases and J by 6 bases, with 9 bases between the two germline ends. The germline gives CDR1 GTSNPN, CDR2 SVGIG (reference sequence). The CDR3 extends over 11 amino acids.

V gene TRBV19 combines with J gene TRBJ1-1; D unresolved. The ends were cut back, 1 base at V and 6 bases at J, with 9 bases in the middle. This CDR3 has 13 residues. Germline V gives CDR1 LNHDA, CDR2 SQIVND (reference sequence). The CDR3 spells CASSIVARAEAFF. The CDR3 DNA reads as TGTGCCAGTAGTATAGTAGCGAGGGCTGAAGCTTTCTTT.

This clone was seen only a few times. The genes are TRBV9 and TRBJ2-3, with 12 bases that match TRBD1. In germline, CDR1 is SGDLS, CDR2 YYNGEE. J was trimmed by 7 bases and V by 0 bases; bases with no gene match: 9. The CDR3 runs to 17 residues. CDR3 amino acids: CASSVAGTGGSHYTQYF. The CDR3 region has the DNA TGTGCCAGCAGCGTAGCTGGGACAGGGGGCTCGCATTATACGCAGTATTTT.

The V call is TRBV6-4, the J call TRBJ2-1; D is unresolved. Between the trimmed V and J ends, which lost 0 bases and 9 bases, there was a span of 12 bases. Germline V CDR1 and CDR2: MRHNA, SNTAGT. The CDR3 loop spans 14 amino acids. Here the CDR3 reads CASSDSAMSGEQFF. In DNA, the CDR3 is TGTGCCAGCAGTGACTCGGCGATGTCGGGTGAGCAGTTCTTC.

The chain uses TRBV19 and TRBJ1-2, with D possibly TRBD1 on 5 matching bases. The CDR3 has 16 residues. The germline V gene encodes CDR1 LNHDA and CDR2 SQIVND (reference sequence). With 5 bases removed from V and 4 bases from J, the gap between germline ends came to 20 bases. The CDR3 loop reads CASSLDRWQGTYGYTF. CDR3 bases: TGTGCCAGTAGTCTTGATCGTTGGCAGGGCACCTATGGCTACACCTTC.